The 12 T cell receptor beta chains below come from one sample, sequenced in a study of OX40 agonist ivuxolimab in advanced cancers. Assay used: immunoSEQ multiplex PCR; TCRdb lists only in-frame clones, some missing. The data hold 80,000 or so clones, with 80% to 95% observed a single time. Sequenced material: CD4+ or CD8+ T cells sorted from blood, taken in a trial of the OX40 agonist ivuxolimab. The receptors were gathered from an adult with an advanced solid tumor such as melanoma, head and neck, liver or kidney cancer.

The chain employs TRBV7-2 and TRBJ2-7; 7 bases map to TRBD2. The length of the CDR3 is 15 residues. Per the germline V gene, CDR1 is SGHTA and CDR2 is FQGNSA. V gave up 1 base and J gave up 4 bases; unmatched junction bases: 7. DNA for the CDR3: TGTGCCAGCAGCTTAGTGGGAGGGAGTGGTTACGAGCAGTACTTC. Protein product: CASSLVGGSGYEQYF.

V gene TRBV6-1 combines with J gene TRBJ1-1, with D unclear. V lost 2 bases and J lost 4, with 11 bases in between. Looked up from germline, CDR1 is MNHNS and CDR2 is SASEGT. The CDR3 sequence is 14 residues long. The CDR3 spells CASSELGPGTEAFF. In DNA, the CDR3 is TGTGCCAGCAGTGAACTGGGCCCGGGCACTGAAGCTTTCTTT.

The chain carries TRBV28 and TRBJ1-6, with D possibly matching TRBD1 (6 bases). This CDR3 spans 14 amino acids. Germline values: CDR1 MDHEN, CDR2 SYDVKM. Trimming took off 7 bases at V and 10 bases at J, with 17 bases between the two ends. The CDR3 sequence is CASTSGGAGSPLHF. The CDR3 bases are TGTGCCAGCACGTCTGGGGGGGCGGGCTCACCCCTCCACTTT.

The V and J genes are TRBV19 and TRBJ2-2, with a tentative D call TRBD1 (5 bases). Germline CDR1 is LNHDA and CDR2 is SQIVND (reference sequence). The V gene lost 8 bases and the J gene lost 6 bases, with 13 bases spanning the gap. The CDR3 contains 13 residues. The CDR3 spells CASRVGVSGELFF. The CDR3 nucleotides read TGTGCCAGTCGAGTAGGGGTATCCGGGGAGCTGTTTTTT.

The rearrangement uses TRBV5-1 and TRBJ2-2, with 7 bases identical to TRBD2. The CDR3 runs 16 residues. V dropped 0 bases and J dropped 6; count of bases not matched to a gene: 8. The germline V gene has CDR1 SGHRS and CDR2 YFSETQ. CDR3 amino acids: CASSLEASGNAGELFF. The CDR3 bases are TGCGCCAGCAGCTTGGAAGCTAGCGGCAACGCCGGGGAGCTGTTTTTT.

The V and J genes are TRBV4-2 and TRBJ1-2; D uncertain. Trimming cost V 0 bases and J 5 bases, with 4 bases left between them. CDR1 LGHNA and CDR2 YNFKEQ come from the germline V gene. The CDR3 loop spans 12 amino acids. The DNA for the CDR3 is TGTGCCAGCAGCCAAGATGCATATGGCTACACCTTC. Its protein product is CASSQDAYGYTF.

The rearrangement uses TRBV19 and TRBJ1-2; D not resolved. There are 13 residues in the CDR3. Trimming took off 3 bases at V and 4 bases at J, with 9 bases between the two ends. The V gene's germline CDR1 is LNHDA and CDR2 SQIVND (reference sequence). In nucleotides, the CDR3 is TGTGCCAGTAGTATTACGGGGAGCTATGGCTACACCTTC. Protein sequence: CASSITGSYGYTF.

V usage is TRBV6-4 and J usage is TRBJ2-5; tentatively, D is TRBD1 or TRBD2 (5 bases each). In germline, CDR1 is MRHNA, CDR2 SNTAGT. The CDR3 runs 12 residues. V lost 4 bases, J lost 4 bases, and 7 bases lay in between. The CDR3 spells CASSGGLETQYF. CDR3 bases: TGTGCCAGCAGTGGGGGGTTAGAGACCCAGTACTTC.

The rearrangement uses TRBV7-2 and TRBJ2-5; D is perhaps TRBD1 or TRBD2 (6 bases each). Trimming pared 1 base from V and 5 bases from J, leaving 14 bases between. The CDR3 sequence is 15 residues long. CDR1 is SGHTA, CDR2 FQGNSA, per germline. The CDR3 sequence is CASSLDPGAGETQYF. The CDR3 bases are TGTGCCAGCAGCTTAGATCCGGGGGCGGGGGAGACCCAGTACTTC.

In its sample, this clone was seen a few times. This chain uses TRBV4-1 with TRBJ1-2; TRBD1 matches at 10 bases. This CDR3 has 16 amino acids. Per the germline V gene, CDR1 is MGHRA and CDR2 is YSYEKL. With 1 base clipped from V and 14 bases from J, the junction kept 16 bases outside the gene matches. CDR3 in amino acids: CASSQALAGTGVGGTF. The CDR3 DNA is TGCGCCAGCAGCCAAGCCCTAGCTGGGACAGGGGTGGGGGGAACCTTC.

The chain joins TRBV7-2 to TRBJ2-2, with TRBD2 matching over 10 bases. J gave up 7 bases and V 3 bases, and 8 bases lay outside the gene matches. This CDR3 has 16 amino acids. The germline CDR1 and CDR2 sequences are SGHTA and FQGNSA. The CDR3 nucleotides are TGTGCCAGCAGCTTGGCTAGCGGGAGCAGGAACGGGGAGCTGTTTTTT. It yields the protein CASSLASGSRNGELFF.

The J gene is TRBJ2-7, the V gene TRBV21-1. TRBV21-1 is reported as a pseudogene. This CDR3 comprises 15 residues. CDR3 amino acids: CASSKETGRGDEQYF. DNA for the CDR3: TGTGCCAGCAGCAAAGAAACGGGAAGGGGCGACGAGCAGTACTTC.